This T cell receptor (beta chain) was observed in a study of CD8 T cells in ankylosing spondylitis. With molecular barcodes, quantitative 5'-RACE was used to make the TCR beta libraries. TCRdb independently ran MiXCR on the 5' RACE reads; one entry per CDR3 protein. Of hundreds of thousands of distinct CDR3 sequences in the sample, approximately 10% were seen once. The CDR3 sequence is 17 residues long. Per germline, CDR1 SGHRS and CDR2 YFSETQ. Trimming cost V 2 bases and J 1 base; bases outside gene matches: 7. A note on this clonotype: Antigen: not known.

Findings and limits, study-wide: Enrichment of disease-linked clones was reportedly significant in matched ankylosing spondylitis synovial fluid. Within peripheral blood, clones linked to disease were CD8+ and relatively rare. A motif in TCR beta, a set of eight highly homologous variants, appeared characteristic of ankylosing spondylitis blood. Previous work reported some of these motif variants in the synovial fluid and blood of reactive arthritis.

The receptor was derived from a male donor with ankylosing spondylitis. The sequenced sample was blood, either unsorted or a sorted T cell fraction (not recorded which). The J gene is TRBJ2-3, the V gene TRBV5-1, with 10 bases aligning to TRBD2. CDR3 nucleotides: TGCGCCAGCAGCTTAAACGGAGCGGGAGGGGGCACAGATACGCAGTATTTT. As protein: CASSLNGAGGGTDTQYF. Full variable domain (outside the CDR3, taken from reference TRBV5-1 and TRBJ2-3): KAGVTQTPRYLIKTRGQQVTLSCSPISGHRSVSWYQQTPGQGLQFLFEYFSETQRNKGNFPGRFSGRQFSNSRSEMNVSTLELGDSALYLCASSLNGAGGGTDTQYFGPGTRLTVL.